What follows describes a single T cell receptor beta chain. Its antigen is unidentified. Germline CDR1 is SGHTA and CDR2 is FQGNSA. The CDR3 extends over 12 amino acids. Trimming shortened V by 8 bases and J by 0 bases, and 8 bases separated the two germline ends. The data belong to a study of cytomegalovirus exposure and HLA in healthy donors. General study points: A classifier reportedly called cytomegalovirus status with high sensitivity and specificity. According to the study, 150 to 200 TCR beta chains were cytomegalovirus-associated. Through in vitro validation, a few CMV-associated chains were shown to be specific for CMV antigens.

Sequencing used immunoSEQ multiplex PCR; TCRdb keeps in-frame clones, though not all of them. The sample shows 110,000 or so clones, approximately 89% of them seen only once. Sequences were obtained from PBMCs. The sequence was collected from a man between 18 and 35 years old in good health and CMV-seronegative. The V and J genes are TRBV7-2 and TRBJ2-7; D unresolved. CDR3 in amino acids: CASSNPSYEQYF. The CDR3, as DNA: TGTGCCAGCTCCAATCCCTCCTACGAGCAGTACTTC.